The sequence of this T cell receptor beta chain was determined in a study of cytomegalovirus exposure and HLA in healthy donors. The sample holds a few counts of this clone. From germline, CDR1 is MDHEN and CDR2 SYDVKM. This CDR3 has 15 amino acids. V shed 3 bases and J 5 bases; nucleotides not matched to a gene: 10. Clones were read by immunoSEQ multiplex PCR, and TCRdb kept only the in-frame ones, dropping some. This table has about 360,000 clones, 86% appearing once. The chain carries TRBV28 and TRBJ2-7; 7 bases match TRBD1. The specimen sequenced was PBMCs. The TCR sequence derives from a woman between 18 and 29 years old in good health and CMV-seronegative. The CDR3 coding sequence is TGTGCCAGCAGTTTCCTTATAGGACAGGTAGACGAGCAGTACTTC. Amino acid sequence: CASSFLIGQVDEQYF.